This T cell receptor beta chain was recorded in a study of blood T cell repertoires in COVID-19 (dated by TCRdb to the early 2020s). Context from the whole study: Collaborator samples came from the United States, Italy and Spain and covered acute and convalescent phases of COVID-19. The prospective study material was composed of cDNA or gDNA derived from T cells, B-cell-depleted T cells, or PBMCs. Deeply sampled blood TCRbeta repertoires from subjects exposed to, actively infected with, or recovered from COVID-19 were included in the dataset. A freely available public database, intended as a resource for researchers studying the immune response to SARS-CoV-2, is where the repertoires were released. Samples came from the ongoing ImmuneRACE study (first 160 participants) plus 1,254 subjects from 6 global collaborators. Nearly every sample came with metadata listing a de-identified subject ID, COVID-19 status, age in years and sex. Where HLA class I and class II types were available, the types were taken from metadata supplied by the sample provider, not from assay-based typing.

Its CDR3 holds 16 amino acids, cysteine through phenylalanine. The kept DNA is CDR3 alone, 48 bases in frame from the first base. Based on the germline V gene, the CDR1 and CDR2 sequences are KGHDR and SFDVKD. Relative to germline, V is missing 4 bases and J is missing 6 bases, with 10 bases of the junction outside any gene match. Broader findings and caveats from the paper: Clinical and demographic metadata were provided uncurated, with the amount varying by source and participant.

Comment on this clone: There is no known antigen for this receptor. The sample holds no much larger clone one base away, and base qualities are not on file.

The immunoSEQ Assay, a bias-controlled multiplex PCR, was used to amplify TCRbeta CDR3 regions from genomic DNA. The study's own analysis went as follows. Within the assay, amplification of reference gene primers was used to estimate how many nucleated cells each sample contained. To quantify the absolute abundance of each unique TCRbeta CDR3 rearrangement, sequence reads were collapsed and filtered. Productive Simpson clonality was computed per sample as the square root of Simpson's diversity index over productive rearrangements. The clones in this table, taken by TCRdb from immuneACCESS, are in-frame only. Not every clone is retained; where verified, under half of the shortfall comes from an unresolved V gene, and the cause of the rest is unknown. V, J and clone size are taken as reported in that table, and D and trimming were inferred from the DNA itself. The sample table records fewer than 350,000 clones; around 90% of these occur just once. The ten largest clones take up 1.5% to 2% of the sample.

In the prospective study, participants were roughly 18 to 95 years old, resided in 20 to 30 geographic areas of the United States, and were enrolled through a virtual design. In the prospective study, participants were assigned to cohorts based on the clinical history participants reported in a screening survey and a study questionnaire. For ImmuneRACE Cohort 3, a participant was defined as recovered based on two consecutive negative NP/OP PCR tests, clearance by a healthcare professional, or resolution of symptoms. In the prospective study, whole blood, serum and a nasopharyngeal or oropharyngeal swab were collected from each participant by mobile phlebotomists. Over an approximately 2-month period, participants in the prospective study had the option of providing additional blood draws and questionnaires. Blood samples from the prospective study were shipped frozen or at room temperature prior to DNA extraction.

Sequencing was carried out using PBMCs or T cells enriched from blood (not recorded which). The sequence derives from a woman in her 40s who had recovered from COVID-19. The chain employs TRBV24-1 and TRBJ2-5; 10 central nucleotides agree with TRBD1. The CDR3 amino acid sequence is: CATSDSDRGLRKTQYF. The nucleotide sequence reads TGTGCCACCAGTGACTCTGACAGGGGGCTTAGGAAGACCCAGTACTTC.